Presented here are 10 T cell receptor beta chains from one specimen sequenced in a study of blood T cell repertoires in COVID-19. Assay: immunoSEQ multiplex PCR; the TCRdb copy retains only in-frame clones and omits some. The sample gives fewer than 150,000 clones, roughly 80% of which show up once; less than 9.5% is in the top ten. Sequencing was done on a sample of peripheral blood. The receptors shown here come from a woman in her thirties or forties with acute or convalescent COVID-19.

The V call is TRBV7-8, the J call TRBJ2-5, with 14 bases identical to TRBD2. CDR3 length equals 17 residues. The V segment lost 1 base and the J segment 4 bases; nucleotides outside the gene matches: 5. Germline lookup yields CDR1 SGHVS and CDR2 FQNEAQ. CDR3 sequence: CASSLVGTSGGPETQYF. The CDR3 nucleotides read TGTGCCAGCAGCTTAGTCGGGACTAGCGGGGGACCAGAGACCCAGTACTTC.

The chain carries TRBV18 and TRBJ2-3; tentatively, D is TRBD2 (6 bases). V dropped 0 bases and J dropped 3 bases, with 10 bases sitting between them. This CDR3 spans 15 amino acids. Per the germline V gene, CDR1 is KGHSH and CDR2 is LQKENI. CDR3 in amino acids: CASSPPTSPTDTQYF. The CDR3 coding sequence is TGTGCCAGCTCACCACCGACTAGTCCAACAGATACGCAGTATTTT.

The rearrangement links TRBV2 to TRBJ1-1; the match to TRBD1 covers 9 bases. The CDR3 consists of 13 residues. The V gene end was trimmed by 4 bases and the J gene end by 4 bases; junction bases not matched to a gene: 1. Germline values: CDR1 SNHLY, CDR2 FYNNEI. This CDR3 reads CASSGQGVTEAFF. CDR3 nucleotides: TGTGCCAGCAGTGGACAGGGGGTCACTGAAGCTTTCTTT.

Here the CDR3 reads CASSLVVSGRETQYF. CDR3 nucleotides: TGTGCCAGCAGCTTGGTAGTATCAGGGAGGGAGACCCAGTACTTC. The chain recombines TRBV5-5 with TRBJ2-5, with D possibly TRBD2 on 6 matching bases. CDR1 and CDR2 (germline): SGHKS, YYEKEE (reference sequence). Trimming removed 0 bases from V and 5 bases from J, with 14 bases in between. The CDR3 totals 15 residues.

The V gene is TRBV24-1, the J gene TRBJ2-5; possibly TRBD1 for D (8 bases). V lost 4 bases, J lost 2 bases, and 13 bases lay in between. CDR1 is KGHDR and CDR2 is SFDVKD in the germline V gene. The CDR3 length is 15 residues. CDR3 sequence reads: CATSEGGTGQETQYF. In nucleotides, the CDR3 is TGTGCCACCAGTGAGGGGGGGACAGGTCAAGAGACCCAGTACTTC.

V is TRBV7-8 and J is TRBJ2-7; TRBD1 matches 12 bases. The CDR3 is made up of 20 amino acids. Looked up from germline, CDR1 is SGHVS and CDR2 is FQNEAQ. V was clipped by 3 bases and J by 7 bases; unmatched bases: 22. The CDR3 loop reads CASSLGAPGQGAYGFVEQYF. CDR3 in DNA: TGTGCCAGCAGCTTGGGGGCACCGGGACAGGGGGCCTACGGTTTTGTGGAGCAGTACTTC.

The chain joins TRBV6-7 to TRBJ1-6, with 7 bases aligning to TRBD1. TRBV6-7 belongs to the ORF category, with a function that is uncertain. The CDR3 sequence is 18 residues long. V lost 5 bases and J lost 7; bases outside the gene matches: 17. CDR3 DNA sequence: TGTGCCAGCAGTCCTAAAGGAACAGGGGCGCTAGAAAATTCACCCCTCCACTTT. It is translated as CASSPKGTGALENSPLHF.

This clone was detected a few times. This sequence joins TRBV7-2 and TRBJ1-3, with 8 nucleotides matching TRBD1. The germline V gene encodes CDR1 SGHTA and CDR2 FQGNSA. V was clipped by 4 bases and J by 4 bases; unmatched bases: 9. The CDR3 is 16 residues long. CDR3 sequence: CASSSQGGSVGNTIYF. CDR3 DNA sequence: TGTGCCAGCAGCTCACAGGGGGGGTCGGTCGGAAACACCATATATTTT.

The rearrangement uses TRBV7-2 and TRBJ2-2; 7 positions match TRBD2. In germline, CDR1 is SGHTA, CDR2 FQGNSA. The CDR3 loop spans 15 amino acids. V lost 6 bases and J lost 2; bases outside the gene matches: 6. CDR3: CASRTGTINTGELFF. CDR3 nucleotides: TGTGCCAGCAGGACCGGGACTATTAACACCGGGGAGCTGTTTTTT.

Comments on this clone: The sample has other DNA sequences that encode this CDR3 too. The CDR3 DNA reads as TGTGCCAGCTCAGGACAAGAGACCCAGTACTTC. Protein sequence: CASSGQETQYF. This chain joins TRBV2 and TRBJ2-5; D is uncertain. Per germline, CDR1 SNHLY and CDR2 FYNNEI. The V gene lost 8 bases and the J gene lost 2 bases, with 6 bases spanning the gap. CDR3 size: 11 residues.